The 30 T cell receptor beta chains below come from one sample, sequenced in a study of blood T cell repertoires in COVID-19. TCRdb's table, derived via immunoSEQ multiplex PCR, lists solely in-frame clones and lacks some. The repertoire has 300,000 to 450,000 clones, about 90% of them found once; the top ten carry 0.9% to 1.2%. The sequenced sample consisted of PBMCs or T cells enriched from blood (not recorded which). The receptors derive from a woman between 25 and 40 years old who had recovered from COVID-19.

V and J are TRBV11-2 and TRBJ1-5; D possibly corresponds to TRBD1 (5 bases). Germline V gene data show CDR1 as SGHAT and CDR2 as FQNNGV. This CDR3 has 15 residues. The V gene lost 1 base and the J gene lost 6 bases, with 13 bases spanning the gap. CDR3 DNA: TGTGCCAGCAGCTTAGGGGGGGGAGTTGGTCAGCCCCAGCATTTT. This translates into CASSLGGGVGQPQHF.

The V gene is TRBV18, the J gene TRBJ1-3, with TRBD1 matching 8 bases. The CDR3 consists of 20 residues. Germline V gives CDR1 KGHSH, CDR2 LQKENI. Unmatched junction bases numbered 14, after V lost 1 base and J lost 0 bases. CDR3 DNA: TGTGCCAGCTCACCACAAAGTGTTCTGACAGGGGCCAGCTCTGGAAACACCATATATTTT. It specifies CASSPQSVLTGASSGNTIYF.

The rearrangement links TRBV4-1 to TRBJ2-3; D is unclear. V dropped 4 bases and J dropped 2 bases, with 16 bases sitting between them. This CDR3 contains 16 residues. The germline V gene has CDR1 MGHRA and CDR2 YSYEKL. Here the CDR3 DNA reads TGCGCCAGCAGCCTGAGATGGCGGCAGAACACAGATACGCAGTATTTT. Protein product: CASSLRWRQNTDTQYF.

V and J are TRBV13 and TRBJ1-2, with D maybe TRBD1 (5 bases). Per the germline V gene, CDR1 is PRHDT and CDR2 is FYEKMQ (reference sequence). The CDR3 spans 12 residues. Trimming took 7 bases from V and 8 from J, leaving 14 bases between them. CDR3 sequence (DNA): TGTGCCAGCATCCCCCGGGGGGACGGCTACACCTTC. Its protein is CASIPRGDGYTF.

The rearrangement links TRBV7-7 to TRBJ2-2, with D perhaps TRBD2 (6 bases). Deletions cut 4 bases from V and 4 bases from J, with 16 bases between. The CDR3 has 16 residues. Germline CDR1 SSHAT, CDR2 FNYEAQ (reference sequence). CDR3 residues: CASSSRGGVGTGELFF. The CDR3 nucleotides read TGTGCCAGCAGCTCCCGAGGCGGGGTCGGCACCGGGGAGCTGTTTTTT.

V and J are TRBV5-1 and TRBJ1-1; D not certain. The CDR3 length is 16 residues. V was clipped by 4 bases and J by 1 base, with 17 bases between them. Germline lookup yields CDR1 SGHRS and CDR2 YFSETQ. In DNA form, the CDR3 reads TGCGCCAGCAGCAGGCGGCTCCCGGGATCGAACACTGAAGCTTTCTTT. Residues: CASSRRLPGSNTEAFF.

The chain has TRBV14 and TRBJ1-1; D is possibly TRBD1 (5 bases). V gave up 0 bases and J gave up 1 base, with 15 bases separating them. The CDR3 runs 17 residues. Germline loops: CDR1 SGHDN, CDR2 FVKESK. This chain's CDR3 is CASSQDRSGVWNTEAFF. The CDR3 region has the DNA TGTGCCAGCAGCCAAGATAGATCGGGGGTTTGGAACACTGAAGCTTTCTTT.

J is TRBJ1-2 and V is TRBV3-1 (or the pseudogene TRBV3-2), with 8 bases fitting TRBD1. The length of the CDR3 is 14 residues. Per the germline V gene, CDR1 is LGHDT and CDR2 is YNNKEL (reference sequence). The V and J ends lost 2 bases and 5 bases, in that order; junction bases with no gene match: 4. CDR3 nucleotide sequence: TGTGCCAGCAGCCAAACCGGGACAGGATATGGCTACACCTTC. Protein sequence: CASSQTGTGYGYTF.

DNA for the CDR3: TGTGCCAGCTCACGCGGGACAGGGGTTGGAAACACCATATATTTT. This translates into CASSRGTGVGNTIYF. The chain combines TRBV18 with TRBJ1-3, with 10 bases that match TRBD1. V was clipped by 4 bases and J by 3 bases; unmatched bases: 3. CDR1 and CDR2 from the germline V gene are KGHSH and LQKENI. The length of the CDR3 is 15 residues.

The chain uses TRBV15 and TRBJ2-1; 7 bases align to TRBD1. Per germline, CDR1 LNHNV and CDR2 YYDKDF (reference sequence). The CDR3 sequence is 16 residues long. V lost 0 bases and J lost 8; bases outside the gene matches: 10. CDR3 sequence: CATSRDRGRGNDEQFF. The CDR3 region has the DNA TGTGCCACCAGCAGAGATCGGGGCAGGGGGAACGATGAGCAGTTCTTC.

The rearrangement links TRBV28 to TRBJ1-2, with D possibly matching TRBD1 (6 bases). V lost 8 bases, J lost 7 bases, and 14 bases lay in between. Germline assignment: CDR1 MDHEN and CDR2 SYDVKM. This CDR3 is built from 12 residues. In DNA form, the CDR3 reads TGTGCCAGCCACCGACAGGAGGTTGGCTACACCTTC. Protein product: CASHRQEVGYTF.

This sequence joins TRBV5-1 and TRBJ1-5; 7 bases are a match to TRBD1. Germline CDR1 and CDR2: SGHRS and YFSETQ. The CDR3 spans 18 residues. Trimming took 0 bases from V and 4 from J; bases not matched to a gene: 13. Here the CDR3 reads CASSLAPLDRARNQPQHF. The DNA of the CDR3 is TGCGCCAGCAGCTTGGCCCCACTTGACAGGGCACGGAATCAGCCCCAGCATTTT.

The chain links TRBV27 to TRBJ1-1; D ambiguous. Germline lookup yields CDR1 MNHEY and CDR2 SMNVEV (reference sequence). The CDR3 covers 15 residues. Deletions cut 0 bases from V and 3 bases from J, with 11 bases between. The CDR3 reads CASSLSAGPDTEAFF. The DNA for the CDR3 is TGTGCCAGCAGTTTATCTGCGGGTCCGGACACTGAAGCTTTCTTT.

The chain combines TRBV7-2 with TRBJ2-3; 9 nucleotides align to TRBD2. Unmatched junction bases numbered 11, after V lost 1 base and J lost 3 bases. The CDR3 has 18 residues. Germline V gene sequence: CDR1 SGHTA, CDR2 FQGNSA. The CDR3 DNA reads TGTGCCAGCAGCTTAGTGCGGGGGGGCCGCATTTTGACAGATACGCAGTATTTT. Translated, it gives CASSLVRGGRILTDTQYF.

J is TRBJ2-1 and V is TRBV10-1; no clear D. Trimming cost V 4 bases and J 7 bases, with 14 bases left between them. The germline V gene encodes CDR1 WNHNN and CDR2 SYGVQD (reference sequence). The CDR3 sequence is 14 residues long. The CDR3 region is CASSAVVPGNEQFF. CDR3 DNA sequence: TGCGCCAGCAGTGCGGTAGTCCCAGGAAATGAGCAGTTCTTC.

The CDR3 nucleotides are TGTGCCAGTAGTATAACCGGGGAATCCTACGAGCAGTACTTC. Amino acid sequence: CASSITGESYEQYF. The J gene is TRBJ2-7, the V gene TRBV19; D perhaps matches TRBD2 (5 bases). V gave up 2 bases and J gave up 1 base, with 9 bases separating them. The CDR3 contains 14 residues. Germline CDR1 is LNHDA and CDR2 is SQIVND (reference sequence). The whole variable domain, remainder taken from reference TRBV19 and TRBJ2-7, is DGGITQSPKYLFRKEGQNVTLSCEQNLNHDAMYWYRQDPGQGLRLIYYSQIVNDFQKGDIAEGYSVSREKKESFPLTVTSAQKNPTAFYLCASSITGESYEQYFGPGTRLTVT.

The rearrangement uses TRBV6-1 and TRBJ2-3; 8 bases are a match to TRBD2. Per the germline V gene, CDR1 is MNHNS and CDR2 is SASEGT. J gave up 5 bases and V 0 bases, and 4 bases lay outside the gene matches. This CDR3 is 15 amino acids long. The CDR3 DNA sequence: TGTGCCAGCAGTGAAGCGCTCGGGGGGGTAGATACGCAGTATTTT. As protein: CASSEALGGVDTQYF.

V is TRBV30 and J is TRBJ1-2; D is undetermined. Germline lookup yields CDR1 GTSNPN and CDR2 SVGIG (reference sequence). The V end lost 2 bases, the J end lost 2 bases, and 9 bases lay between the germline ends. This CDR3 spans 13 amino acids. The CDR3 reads CAWSTSLNYGYTF. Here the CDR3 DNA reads TGTGCCTGGAGTACTTCGCTGAACTATGGCTACACCTTC.

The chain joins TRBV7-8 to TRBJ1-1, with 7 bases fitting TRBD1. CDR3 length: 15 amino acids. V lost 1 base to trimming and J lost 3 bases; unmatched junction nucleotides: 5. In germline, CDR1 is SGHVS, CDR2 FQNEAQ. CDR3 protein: CASSLEGQFYTEAFF. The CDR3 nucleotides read TGTGCCAGCAGCTTAGAGGGACAGTTTTACACTGAAGCTTTCTTT.

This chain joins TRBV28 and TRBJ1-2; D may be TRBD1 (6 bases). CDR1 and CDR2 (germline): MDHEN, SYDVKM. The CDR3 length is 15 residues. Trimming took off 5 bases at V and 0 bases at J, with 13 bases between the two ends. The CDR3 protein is CASSLYRAPNYGYTF. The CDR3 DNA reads TGTGCCAGCAGTCTCTACAGGGCACCTAACTATGGCTACACCTTC.

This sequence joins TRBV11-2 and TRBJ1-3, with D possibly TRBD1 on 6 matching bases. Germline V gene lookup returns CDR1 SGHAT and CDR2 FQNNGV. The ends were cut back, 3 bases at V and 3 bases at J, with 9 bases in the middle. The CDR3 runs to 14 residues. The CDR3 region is CASSLTGRGNTIYF. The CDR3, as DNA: TGTGCCAGCAGCTTGACAGGTCGTGGAAACACCATATATTTT.

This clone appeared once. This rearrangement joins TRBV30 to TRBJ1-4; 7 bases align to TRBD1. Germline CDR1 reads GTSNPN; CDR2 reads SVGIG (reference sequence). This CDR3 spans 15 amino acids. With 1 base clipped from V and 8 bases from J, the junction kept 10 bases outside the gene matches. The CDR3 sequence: CAWSGDSFVGEKLFF. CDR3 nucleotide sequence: TGTGCCTGGAGTGGGGACAGTTTCGTAGGAGAAAAACTGTTTTTT.

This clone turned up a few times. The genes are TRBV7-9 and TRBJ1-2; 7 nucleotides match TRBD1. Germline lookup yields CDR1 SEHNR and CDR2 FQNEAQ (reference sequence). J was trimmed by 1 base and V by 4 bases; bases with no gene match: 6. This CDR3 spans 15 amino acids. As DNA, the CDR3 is TGTGCCAGCAGCTACACAGGGGTCCTTAACTATGGCTACACCTTC. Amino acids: CASSYTGVLNYGYTF.

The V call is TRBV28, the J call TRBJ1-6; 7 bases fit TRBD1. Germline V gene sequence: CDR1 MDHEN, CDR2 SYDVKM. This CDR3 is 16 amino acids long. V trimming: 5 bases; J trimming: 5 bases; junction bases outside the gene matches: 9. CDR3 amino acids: CASSPRQGQNNSPLHF. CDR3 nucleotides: TGTGCCAGCAGTCCCCGACAGGGACAGAATAATTCACCCCTCCACTTT.

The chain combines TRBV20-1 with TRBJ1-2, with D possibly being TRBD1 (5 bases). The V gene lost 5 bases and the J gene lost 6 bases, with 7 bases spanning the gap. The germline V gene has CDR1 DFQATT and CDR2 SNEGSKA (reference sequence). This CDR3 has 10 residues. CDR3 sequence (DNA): TGCAGTGCTCAAGGGGATGGCTACACCTTC. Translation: CSAQGDGYTF.

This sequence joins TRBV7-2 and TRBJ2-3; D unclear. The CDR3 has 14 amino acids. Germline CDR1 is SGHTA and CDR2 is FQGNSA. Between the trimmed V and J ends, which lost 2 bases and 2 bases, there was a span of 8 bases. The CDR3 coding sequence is TGTGCCAGCAGCTTAAGTACTGACACAGATACGCAGTATTTT. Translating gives CASSLSTDTDTQYF. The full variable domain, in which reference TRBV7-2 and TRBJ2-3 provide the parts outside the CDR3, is GAGVSQSPSNKVTEKGKDVELRCDPISGHTALYWYRQSLGQGLEFLIYFQGNSAPDKSGLPSDRFSAERTGGSVSTLTIQRTQQEDSAVYLCASSLSTDTDTQYFGPGTRLTVL.

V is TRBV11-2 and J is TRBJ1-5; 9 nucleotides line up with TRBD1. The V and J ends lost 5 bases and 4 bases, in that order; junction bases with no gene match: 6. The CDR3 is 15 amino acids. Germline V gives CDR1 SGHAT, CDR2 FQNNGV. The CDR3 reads CASSDRDRDNQPQHF. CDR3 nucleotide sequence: TGTGCCAGCAGCGACCGGGACAGGGATAATCAGCCCCAGCATTTT.

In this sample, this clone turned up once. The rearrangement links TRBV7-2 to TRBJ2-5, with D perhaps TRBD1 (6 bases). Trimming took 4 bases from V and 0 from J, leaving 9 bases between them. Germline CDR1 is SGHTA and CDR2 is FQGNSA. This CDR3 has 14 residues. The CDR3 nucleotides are TGTGCCAGCAGCTCCGACAGGTACCAAGAGACCCAGTACTTC. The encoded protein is CASSSDRYQETQYF.

This CDR3 reads CASSPGRRGGTGVYEQYF. For the CDR3, the DNA is TGTGCCAGCAGCCCAGGCAGACGGGGTGGGACAGGGGTCTACGAGCAGTACTTC. The chain recombines TRBV7-2 with TRBJ2-7; 10 bases line up with TRBD1. The CDR3 sequence is 18 residues long. V dropped 5 bases and J dropped 3; count of bases not matched to a gene: 16. Germline assignment: CDR1 SGHTA and CDR2 FQGNSA.

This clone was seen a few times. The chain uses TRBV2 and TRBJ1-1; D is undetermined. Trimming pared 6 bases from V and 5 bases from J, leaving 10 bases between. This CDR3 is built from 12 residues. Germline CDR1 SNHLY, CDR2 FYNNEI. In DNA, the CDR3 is TGTGCCAGCAGCAGAACAAGAACTGAAGCTTTCTTT. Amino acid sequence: CASSRTRTEAFF. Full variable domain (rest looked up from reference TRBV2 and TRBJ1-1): EPEVTQTPSHQVTQMGQEVILRCVPISNHLYFYWYRQILGQKVEFLVSFYNNEISEKSEIFDDQFSVERPDGSNFTLKIRSTKLEDSAMYFCASSRTRTEAFFGQGTRLTVV.